This passage covers 26 T cell receptor beta chains from one sample sequenced in a study of shared clonotypes between healthy human individuals. Generated by immunoSEQ multiplex PCR, the TCRdb table keeps only in-frame clones and is missing some. The sample records about 1.5 million clones, 95% to 99% being singletons. Sequenced material: naive CD4+ T cells sorted from blood. The subset here: CD45RA+ positively selected. These receptors were obtained from a man aged 25 to 40 in good health.

The rearrangement uses TRBV2 and TRBJ1-5; D may be TRBD1 (6 bases). Germline-derived CDR1 and CDR2 are SNHLY and FYNNEI. Between the trimmed V and J ends, which lost 3 bases and 0 bases, there was a span of 18 bases. The CDR3 loop spans 18 amino acids. The CDR3 nucleotides are TGTGCCAGCAGTGATTTCGGGGAATGGGGGCTTAGCAATCAGCCCCAGCATTTT. This gives the protein CASSDFGEWGLSNQPQHF.

V usage is TRBV19 and J usage is TRBJ1-5; tentatively, D is TRBD1 (6 bases). The germline CDR1 and CDR2 sequences are LNHDA and SQIVND (reference sequence). The CDR3 runs 14 residues. The V gene lost 6 bases and the J gene lost 6 bases, with 15 bases spanning the gap. The CDR3 protein is CASSLRGSGQPQHF. The DNA for the CDR3 is TGTGCCAGTAGCCTCAGGGGTTCTGGTCAGCCCCAGCATTTT.

The chain uses TRBV6-6 and TRBJ2-3; no firm D call. The germline V gene has CDR1 MNHNY and CDR2 SVGAGI (reference sequence). The CDR3 has 13 amino acids. V was clipped by 0 bases and J by 0 bases, with 1 base between them. For the CDR3, the DNA is TGTGCCAGCAGTTACTCTAGCACAGATACGCAGTATTTT. Amino acids: CASSYSSTDTQYF.

The chain couples TRBV18 to TRBJ2-7; D may be TRBD2 (6 bases). The V end was cut by 0 bases, the J end by 4 bases, with 7 bases between. Germline loops: CDR1 KGHSH, CDR2 LQKENI. This CDR3 has 13 residues. CDR3 in amino acids: CASSPPGLYEQYF. CDR3 DNA sequence: TGTGCCAGCTCACCACCGGGACTTTACGAGCAGTACTTC.

This clone appeared a single time. The rearrangement links TRBV29-1 to TRBJ1-1; 8 bases are shared with TRBD1. The CDR3 loop spans 14 amino acids. Germline CDR1 reads SQVTM; CDR2 reads ANQGSEA. V shed 6 bases and J 3 bases; nucleotides not matched to a gene: 9. The CDR3 sequence is CSVSQGVSDTEAFF. The CDR3 DNA reads as TGCAGCGTATCACAGGGGGTATCAGACACTGAAGCTTTCTTT.

The V and J genes are TRBV18 and TRBJ1-3; TRBD1 agrees at 7 bases. The CDR3 has 16 residues. Germline trimming cut 3 bases from V and 0 bases from J; bases unmatched to any gene: 5. The V gene's germline CDR1 is KGHSH and CDR2 LQKENI. The CDR3 DNA reads TGTGCCAGCTCACCCGTCACAGGGGCCTCTGGAAACACCATATATTTT. This codes for CASSPVTGASGNTIYF.

The chain recombines TRBV11-3 with TRBJ2-7, with 12 bases aligning to TRBD1. The CDR3 has 16 residues. Per germline, CDR1 SGHNT and CDR2 YENEEA. J was trimmed by 3 bases and V by 5 bases; bases with no gene match: 8. CDR3 DNA: TGTGCCAGCAGCAAGGGACAGGGGGCTGTTGGCTACGAGCAGTACTTC. Protein: CASSKGQGAVGYEQYF. The entire variable domain, with the rest obtained from reference TRBV11-3 and TRBJ2-7, is as follows: EAGVVQSPRYKIIEKKQPVAFWCNPISGHNTLYWYLQNLGQGPELLIRYENEEAVDDSQLPKDRFSAERLKGVDSTLKIQPAELGDSAVYLCASSKGQGAVGYEQYFGPGTRLTVT.

This rearrangement joins TRBV6-1 to TRBJ2-7, with D unclear. V was cut by 4 bases and J by 5 bases, with 18 bases left in between. This CDR3 spans 15 amino acids. Germline values: CDR1 MNHNS, CDR2 SASEGT. The DNA of the CDR3 is TGTGCCAGCAGTGGCCTCGAGGTGATTTCCCACGAGCAGTACTTC. It yields the protein CASSGLEVISHEQYF.

This chain uses TRBV28 with TRBJ1-4; 7 bases are shared with TRBD1. V shed 6 bases and J 5 bases; nucleotides not matched to a gene: 6. Germline V CDR1 and CDR2: MDHEN, SYDVKM. This CDR3 spans 14 amino acids. The CDR3 here is CASRFGTANEKLFF. The DNA of the CDR3 is TGTGCCAGCAGGTTCGGGACAGCCAATGAAAAACTGTTTTTT.

V gene TRBV6-1 combines with J gene TRBJ2-7; the D is unclear. CDR1 MNHNS and CDR2 SASEGT come from the germline V gene. Trimming removed 2 bases from V and 3 bases from J, with 8 bases in between. The CDR3 is 13 residues long. Here the CDR3 reads CASSEMGVYEQYF. CDR3 DNA: TGTGCCAGCAGTGAAATGGGTGTCTACGAGCAGTACTTC.

V and J are TRBV5-6 and TRBJ1-5; D ambiguous. CDR1 is SGHDT and CDR2 is YYEEEE in the germline V gene. V was pared by 3 bases and J by 1 base, with 11 bases between. CDR3 size: 15 residues. CDR3 loop: CASSSTGRSNQPQHF. CDR3 bases: TGTGCCAGCAGCTCGACCGGTCGGAGCAATCAGCCCCAGCATTTT.

The chain combines TRBV19 with TRBJ1-2; 11 positions agree with TRBD1. This CDR3 spans 17 amino acids. Per the germline V gene, CDR1 is LNHDA and CDR2 is SQIVND (reference sequence). V gave up 5 bases and J gave up 3 bases; unmatched junction bases: 11. Here the CDR3 reads CASSRGQGAQAYYGYTF. CDR3 DNA: TGTGCCAGTAGTCGAGGACAGGGGGCTCAGGCGTACTATGGCTACACCTTC.

The chain links TRBV28 to TRBJ2-2; 7 bases are shared with TRBD1. The CDR3 has 15 amino acids. CDR1 and CDR2 (germline): MDHEN, SYDVKM. V trimming: 2 bases; J trimming: 9 bases; junction bases outside the gene matches: 9. This CDR3 is CASSLTTGFRWELFF. The CDR3 bases are TGTGCCAGCAGTTTAACGACAGGGTTTAGGTGGGAGCTGTTTTTT.

On this clone: The sample holds other DNA sequences that translate to the same CDR3. The gene calls are TRBV9 and TRBJ1-5; 7 nucleotides match TRBD1. The junction had 2 bases not matched to a gene; V was cut back by 0 bases and J by 2 bases. CDR1 is SGDLS and CDR2 is YYNGEE in the germline V gene. The length of the CDR3 is 15 residues. The DNA of the CDR3 is TGTGCCAGCAGCGTAGGACAGGGCCGCAATCAGCCCCAGCATTTT. Encoded protein: CASSVGQGRNQPQHF.

This clone was counted a single time. This chain's CDR3 is CASSAFPAGGGETQYF. CDR3 DNA sequence: TGTGCCAGCAGTGCCTTCCCTGCGGGAGGGGGGGAGACCCAGTACTTC. The V call is TRBV7-2, the J call TRBJ2-5, with TRBD2 matching over 9 bases. Germline CDR1 and CDR2: SGHTA and FQGNSA. V lost 6 bases, J lost 5 bases, and 13 bases stayed unmatched. The CDR3 spans 16 residues.

This chain connects TRBV11-1 to TRBJ2-1; 7 positions match TRBD2. The length of the CDR3 is 15 residues. The trim removed 5 bases at V and 0 bases at J, leaving 4 bases unmatched. CDR1 and CDR2 from the germline V gene are SGHAT and FQDESV (reference sequence). The CDR3 nucleotides are TGTGCCAGCAGCCCGGGACTAAGCTCCTACAATGAGCAGTTCTTC. Residues: CASSPGLSSYNEQFF.

The rearrangement links TRBV11-2 to TRBJ2-7, with TRBD2 matching 10 bases. The J segment lost 4 bases and the V segment lost 5 bases, leaving 5 bases of the junction unmatched. Germline V gives CDR1 SGHAT, CDR2 FQNNGV. The CDR3 sequence is 14 residues long. The CDR3 DNA reads as TGTGCCAGCAGCATCGGACTAGCGGCTTACGAGCAGTACTTC. Its translation: CASSIGLAAYEQYF.

V and J are TRBV12-5 and TRBJ2-1, with D possibly TRBD1 on 6 matching bases. Germline V gene lookup returns CDR1 LGHNT and CDR2 FRNRAP. Trimming left V 2 bases short and J 5 bases short, with 7 bases between. The CDR3 contains 13 residues. The CDR3 coding sequence is TGTGCTAGTGGTTTGTGGGACAACAATGAGCAGTTCTTC. Protein product: CASGLWDNNEQFF. The full variable domain, in which reference TRBV12-5 and TRBJ2-1 provide the parts outside the CDR3, is DARVTQTPRHKVTEMGQEVTMRCQPILGHNTVFWYRQTMMQGLELLAYFRNRAPLDDSGMPKDRFSAEMPDATLATLKIQPSEPRDSAVYFCASGLWDNNEQFFGPGTRLTVL.

The rearrangement joins TRBV27 to TRBJ2-6; no clear D. The CDR3 extends over 15 amino acids. CDR1 and CDR2 from the germline V gene are MNHEY and SMNVEV (reference sequence). With 5 bases removed from V and 4 bases from J, the gap between germline ends came to 12 bases. DNA for the CDR3: TGTGCCAGCAGTGAACTGGGCACGGGGGCCAACGTCCTGACTTTC. This encodes CASSELGTGANVLTF.

The chain carries TRBV9 and TRBJ2-7; D might be TRBD1 (6 bases). The CDR3 runs to 14 residues. V shed 4 bases and J shed 6 bases, with 17 bases lying between them. Per germline, CDR1 SGDLS and CDR2 YYNGEE. CDR3 sequence reads: CASSSPRVGGEQYF. The CDR3 DNA sequence: TGTGCCAGCAGCTCCCCTCGGGTAGGGGGCGAGCAGTACTTC.

The V and J genes are TRBV19 and TRBJ1-5; 8 bases align to TRBD1. V trimming: 5 bases; J trimming: 11 bases; junction bases outside the gene matches: 14. The CDR3 is 15 amino acids. Germline V gives CDR1 LNHDA, CDR2 SQIVND (reference sequence). CDR3 nucleotide sequence: TGTGCCAGTAGTCGTCAGGGGGCCCCGGGGGGGGCCCAGCATTTT. It specifies CASSRQGAPGGAQHF.

The J gene is TRBJ2-3, the V gene TRBV5-4; D is perhaps TRBD2 (5 bases). The V and J ends lost 5 bases and 1 base respectively, with 14 bases between them. The CDR3 totals 15 residues. Germline loops: CDR1 SGHNT, CDR2 YYREEE (reference sequence). CDR3 loop: CASRPTTLGTDTQYF. Written as DNA, the CDR3 is TGTGCCAGCAGACCGACTACCTTGGGCACAGATACGCAGTATTTT.

This chain joins TRBV29-1 and TRBJ2-7; D perhaps matches TRBD2 (6 bases). Trimming took 4 bases from V and 3 from J, leaving 13 bases between them. This CDR3 is built from 13 residues. Germline V gene sequence: CDR1 SQVTM, CDR2 ANQGSEA. In DNA, the CDR3 is TGCAGCGTTGTGACGGGAGAGATCTACGAGCAGTACTTC. Residues: CSVVTGEIYEQYF.

The chain carries TRBV7-2 and TRBJ2-3; TRBD1 matches at 7 bases. CDR1 SGHTA and CDR2 FQGNSA come from the germline V gene. The CDR3 loop spans 18 amino acids. V trimming: 5 bases; J trimming: 1 base; junction bases outside the gene matches: 15. CDR3 region: CASSPTSIGQVRTDTQYF. The CDR3 region has the DNA TGTGCCAGCAGCCCGACTTCTATAGGACAGGTCCGCACAGATACGCAGTATTTT.

J is TRBJ2-7 and V is TRBV7-9; 8 bases align to TRBD2. Germline V gives CDR1 SEHNR, CDR2 FQNEAQ (reference sequence). V dropped 6 bases and J dropped 3; count of bases not matched to a gene: 7. This CDR3 comprises 14 residues. CDR3 DNA: TGTGCCAGCAGTTATAGCGGGAAGGGCTACGAGCAGTACTTC. This encodes CASSYSGKGYEQYF.

The rearrangement links TRBV18 to TRBJ2-1; D may be TRBD2 (5 bases). Germline values: CDR1 KGHSH, CDR2 LQKENI. Trimming took 1 base from V and 10 from J, leaving 14 bases between them. The CDR3 is made up of 14 amino acids. This CDR3 is CASSPLASSFEQFF. The CDR3 coding sequence is TGTGCCAGCTCACCACTAGCGTCTTCCTTCGAGCAGTTCTTC.